Below, 7 T cell receptor beta chains from the same sample are listed, as sequenced in a study of metastatic and nonmetastatic thyroid tumors. Ahead of thyroid surgery, no patient had received treatment of any kind. With MiXCR, TCRdb reprocessed the PCR reads. Here the sample spans more than 90,000 clones, roughly 12% being singletons. The sequenced material came from blood. The receptors come from a female donor with papillary thyroid cancer or a benign thyroid nodule (not recorded which). Some clones in this sample may be carry-over from other donors' samples.

This clone appeared many times. This chain connects TRBV7-2 to TRBJ2-5; D is possibly TRBD2 (5 bases). The germline V and J ends were trimmed by 0 bases and 5 bases, with 13 bases remaining between them. Per the germline V gene, CDR1 is SGHTA and CDR2 is FQGNSA. The CDR3 is 15 amino acids. In nucleotides, the CDR3 is TGTGCCAGCAGCTTAGCACCGGGGTCTGGTGAGACCCAGTACTTC. It yields the protein CASSLAPGSGETQYF.

A single count supports this clone. Relative to the germline gene, one junction end is altered; a read error may explain this. The chain combines TRBV5-1 with TRBJ2-1; 10 bases line up with TRBD2. Per germline, CDR1 SGHRS and CDR2 YFSETQ. This CDR3 has 15 residues. CDR3 sequence (DNA): TGCGCCATTAGTCTAGCGGGAGAGGCCTACAATGAGCAGCTCTTC. Translating it yields CAISLAGEAYNEQLF.

The table lists this clone with many counts. The rearrangement links TRBV4-3 to TRBJ1-4; D is perhaps TRBD1 (6 bases). Trimming removed 0 bases from V and 8 bases from J, with 13 bases in between. Germline lookup yields CDR1 LGHNA and CDR2 YSLEER. CDR3 length: 15 amino acids. The CDR3 region is CASSQDGGPGEKLFF. DNA of the CDR3: TGCGCCAGCAGCCAAGATGGGGGGCCGGGGGAAAAACTGTTTTTT.

Worth noting for this clone: One end of the junction does not line up with germline, which may come from a read error. This chain connects TRBV7-9 to TRBJ1-6; perhaps TRBD1 as D (5 bases). CDR1 is SEHNR and CDR2 is FQNEAQ in the germline V gene (reference sequence). The CDR3 totals 14 residues. The CDR3 DNA sequence: TGTGCCAGTAGCTTGCAGGGCGACAATTCACCCGTCCACTTT. It specifies CASSLQGDNSPVHF.

This clone was counted ten times or more. The V call is TRBV6-2 or TRBV6-3, the J call TRBJ1-5; D ambiguous. V dropped 5 bases and J dropped 0 bases, with 8 bases sitting between them. The germline gives CDR1 MNHEY, CDR2 SVGEGT. CDR3 length equals 14 residues. CDR3 region: CASSQTVSNQPQHF. The CDR3 DNA sequence: TGTGCCAGCAGTCAGACGGTTAGCAATCAGCCCCAGCATTTT.

This clone has at least ten counts. V is TRBV9 and J is TRBJ2-1; D may match TRBD1 or TRBD2 (7 bases each). Trimming shortened V by 0 bases and J by 4 bases, and 23 bases separated the two germline ends. The germline V gene encodes CDR1 SGDLS and CDR2 YYNGEE. This CDR3 region has 19 residues. In DNA form, the CDR3 reads TGTGCCAGCAGCGTAGGTTCGGGTTGGGAGGGGGCGAGATACAATGAGCAGTTCTTC. Translated, it gives CASSVGSGWEGARYNEQFF.

Ten or more counts support this clone. The chain carries TRBV4-2 and TRBJ2-7; 9 bases map to TRBD2. The junction had 9 bases not matched to a gene; V was cut back by 0 bases and J by 0 bases. The length of the CDR3 is 18 residues. Germline V gene data show CDR1 as LGHNA and CDR2 as YNFKEQ. The CDR3 DNA is TGTGCCAGCAGCCAAGATTTGAGCAAGCGGGAGGTCTCCTACGAGCAGTACTTC. Encoded protein: CASSQDLSKREVSYEQYF.